This entry lists 18 T cell receptor beta chains sequenced from one sample in a study of OX40 agonist ivuxolimab in advanced cancers. Sequenced by immunoSEQ multiplex PCR; TCRdb stores in-frame clones only, minus some. The repertoire holds roughly 95,000 clones, with 85% to 90% as singletons. The sequences come from CD4+ or CD8+ T cells sorted from blood, collected in a trial of the OX40 agonist ivuxolimab. These receptors all stem from an adult with an advanced solid tumor such as melanoma, head and neck, liver or kidney cancer.

The gene calls are TRBV7-8 and TRBJ1-2; the D is unclear. The CDR3 is 13 amino acids. V dropped 5 bases and J dropped 5 bases, with 12 bases sitting between them. The V gene's germline CDR1 is SGHVS and CDR2 FQNEAQ. CDR3 bases: TGTGCCAGCAGCCCGGACGGAGATTATGGCTACACCTTC. Residues: CASSPDGDYGYTF.

The rearrangement joins TRBV5-1 to TRBJ2-3; 8 positions agree with TRBD2. Losses at the gene ends were 4 bases for V and 0 bases for J; bases not matched to a gene: 7. The germline CDR1 and CDR2 sequences are SGHRS and YFSETQ. The CDR3 length is 16 residues. Here the CDR3 reads CASSILTSASTDTQYF. CDR3 nucleotides: TGCGCCAGCAGCATCCTGACTAGCGCCAGCACAGATACGCAGTATTTT.

The chain joins TRBV19 to TRBJ2-1; 9 nucleotides line up with TRBD2. The ends lost 4 bases at V and 7 bases at J; junction bases unmatched: 8. Germline V gene sequence: CDR1 LNHDA, CDR2 SQIVND (reference sequence). The CDR3 runs 15 residues. The CDR3, as DNA: TGTGCCAGTAGTACGTTATTAGCGGGAGTAAATGAGCAGTTCTTC. Amino acids: CASSTLLAGVNEQFF.

The chain uses TRBV9 and TRBJ2-7; 9 positions match TRBD2. V was pared by 2 bases and J by 3 bases, with 6 bases of the junction left unmatched. The V gene's germline CDR1 is SGDLS and CDR2 YYNGEE. The CDR3 is 15 residues long. CDR3 bases: TGTGCCAGCAGCGTGACTAGCGGTCTTTTCTACGAGCAGTACTTC. Protein: CASSVTSGLFYEQYF.

This chain connects TRBV6-6 to TRBJ2-7, with D possibly being TRBD1 (6 bases). The CDR3 is made up of 13 amino acids. V shed 6 bases and J shed 2 bases, with 11 bases lying between them. Germline assignment: CDR1 MNHNY and CDR2 SVGAGI (reference sequence). The DNA of the CDR3 is TGTGCCAGCAGCCAACGGGACACCTACGAGCAGTACTTC. As protein: CASSQRDTYEQYF.

The chain links TRBV14 to TRBJ2-1, with 7 bases identical to TRBD2. J was trimmed by 9 bases and V by 3 bases; bases with no gene match: 5. Per the germline V gene, CDR1 is SGHDN and CDR2 is FVKESK. This CDR3 is 13 amino acids long. CDR3 DNA: TGTGCCAGCAGCCAGTTGAGCGGGGTTGAGCAGTTCTTC. Amino acid sequence: CASSQLSGVEQFF.

Points on this clone: The sample carries other DNA sequences with the same CDR3. This chain links TRBV5-1 with TRBJ1-1; TRBD1 is a possible D gene (6 bases). CDR1 is SGHRS and CDR2 is YFSETQ in the germline V gene. The CDR3 runs 15 residues. Trimming took 4 bases from V and 0 from J, leaving 13 bases between them. CDR3 in amino acids: CASSRDGQLNTEAFF. For the CDR3, the DNA is TGCGCCAGCAGCCGGGACGGACAGTTGAACACTGAAGCTTTCTTT.

The chain carries TRBV2 and TRBJ1-5; D gene unclear. Looked up from germline, CDR1 is SNHLY and CDR2 is FYNNEI. Trimming shortened V by 3 bases and J by 5 bases, and 14 bases separated the two germline ends. The CDR3 sequence is 15 residues long. The CDR3 sequence: CASSDLGGIYQPQHF. In DNA form, the CDR3 reads TGTGCCAGCAGTGACCTGGGAGGGATCTATCAGCCCCAGCATTTT.

CDR3 nucleotides: TGCAGCGTTGAGTACGGGACAGGGGGGAAGGAAAAACTGTTTTTT. It specifies CSVEYGTGGKEKLFF. The V call is TRBV29-1, the J call TRBJ1-4; 11 nucleotides line up with TRBD1. The junction had 8 bases not matched to a gene; V was cut back by 3 bases and J by 8 bases. This CDR3 is 15 amino acids long. CDR1 and CDR2 from the germline V gene are SQVTM and ANQGSEA.

The J gene is TRBJ1-2, the V gene TRBV19; D ambiguous. The CDR3 extends over 15 amino acids. V gave up 4 bases and J gave up 2 bases, with 14 bases separating them. Germline V CDR1 and CDR2: LNHDA, SQIVND (reference sequence). The chain's CDR3 is CASSTFVLRNYGYTF. The CDR3 DNA reads as TGTGCCAGTAGTACCTTCGTGCTTCGCAACTATGGCTACACCTTC.

V and J are TRBV12-5 and TRBJ1-2, with 9 bases that match TRBD1. The J segment lost 7 bases and the V segment lost 2 bases, leaving 2 bases of the junction unmatched. CDR3 size: 13 residues. Germline-derived CDR1 and CDR2 are LGHNT and FRNRAP. The CDR3 region has the DNA TGTGCTAGTGGTTTGCCGACAGGGGGTGGCTACACCTTC. Its protein is CASGLPTGGGYTF.

This rearrangement joins TRBV11-3 to TRBJ1-1; TRBD1 agrees at 10 bases. The CDR3 contains 16 residues. The germline V gene has CDR1 SGHNT and CDR2 YENEEA. After removal of 0 bases from V and 8 bases from J, the junction contained 9 bases not matched to a gene. The CDR3 here is CASSLDVRQGAREAFF. DNA for the CDR3: TGTGCCAGCAGCTTAGACGTAAGACAGGGGGCAAGGGAAGCTTTCTTT.

V gene TRBV5-4 combines with J gene TRBJ2-4; 7 bases line up with TRBD1. With 3 bases clipped from V and 7 bases from J, the junction kept 10 bases outside the gene matches. There are 15 residues in the CDR3. The germline V gene has CDR1 SGHNT and CDR2 YYREEE (reference sequence). In DNA form, the CDR3 reads TGTGCCAGCAGCTCAGCGACAGGGTCGGGGAACATTCAGTACTTC. It specifies CASSSATGSGNIQYF.

The chain recombines TRBV21-1 with TRBJ2-3. TRBV21-1 is classified as a pseudogene. The CDR3 runs to 15 residues. The CDR3 coding sequence is TGTGCCAGCAGCAAACCTCGGGACAGCACAGATACGCAGTATTTT. Protein sequence: CASSKPRDSTDTQYF.

This clone occurred once. The chain joins TRBV28 to TRBJ2-1; maybe TRBD2 (7 bases). V was pared by 7 bases and J by 3 bases, with 16 bases between. Germline V gene data show CDR1 as MDHEN and CDR2 as SYDVKM. The length of the CDR3 is 15 residues. This chain's CDR3 is CASTDEGEGYNEQFF. Here the CDR3 DNA reads TGTGCCAGCACTGATGAGGGGGAGGGCTACAATGAGCAGTTCTTC.

V gene TRBV5-1 combines with J gene TRBJ2-7; D is perhaps TRBD1 (5 bases). Germline V gene lookup returns CDR1 SGHRS and CDR2 YFSETQ. V gave up 0 bases and J gave up 0 bases, with 13 bases separating them. The CDR3 extends over 16 amino acids. CDR3 sequence (DNA): TGCGCCAGCAGCTTGGCCGGAGACAGCCGCTCCTACGAGCAGTACTTC. Residues: CASSLAGDSRSYEQYF.

The genes are TRBV2 and TRBJ2-7; no reliable D call. The length of the CDR3 is 12 residues. Looked up from germline, CDR1 is SNHLY and CDR2 is FYNNEI. Trimming removed 6 bases at V and 2 bases at J, with 8 bases between. The CDR3 spells CASRETAYEQYF. In DNA form, the CDR3 reads TGTGCCAGCAGGGAGACGGCCTACGAGCAGTACTTC.

The rearrangement uses TRBV6-1 and TRBJ1-1; perhaps TRBD1 as D (6 bases). There are 16 residues in the CDR3. CDR1 and CDR2 (germline): MNHNS, SASEGT. Trimming shortened V by 2 bases and J by 4 bases, and 17 bases separated the two germline ends. CDR3 bases: TGTGCCAGCAGTGAACCGGCGGGGGGGCCTGGCACTGAAGCTTTCTTT. Translated, it gives CASSEPAGGPGTEAFF.